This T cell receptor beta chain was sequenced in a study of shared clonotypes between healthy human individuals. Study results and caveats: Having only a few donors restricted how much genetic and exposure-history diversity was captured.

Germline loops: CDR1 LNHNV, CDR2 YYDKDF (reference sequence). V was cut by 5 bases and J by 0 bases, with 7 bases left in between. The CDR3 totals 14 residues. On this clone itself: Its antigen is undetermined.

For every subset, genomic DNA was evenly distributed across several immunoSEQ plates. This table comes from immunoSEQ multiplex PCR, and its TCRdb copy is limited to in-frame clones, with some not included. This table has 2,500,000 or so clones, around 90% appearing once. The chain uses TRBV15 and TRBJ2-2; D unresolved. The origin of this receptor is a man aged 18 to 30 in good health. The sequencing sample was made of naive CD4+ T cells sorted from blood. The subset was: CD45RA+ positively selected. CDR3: CATSAAPNTGELFF. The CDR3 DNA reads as TGTGCCACCAGCGCGGCACCGAACACCGGGGAGCTGTTTTTT.